These 13 T cell receptor beta chains originate from one sample sequenced in a study of CD8 T cells in Susac syndrome. The RNA, about 0.5 to 1 ug, was put through reverse transcription using random hexamers. TCRdb called the immunoSEQ multiplex PCR reads again in MiXCR, with one record for every CDR3 protein. The table has approximately 130,000 distinct CDR3 sequences, around nine tenths seen once. The material sequenced was CD8+ T cells from PBMCs. These receptors all stem from a human donor with multiple sclerosis.

The rearrangement links TRBV6-5 to TRBJ1-4, with TRBD1 matching over 9 bases. Trimming took 5 bases from V and 6 from J; bases not matched to a gene: 4. Germline CDR1 MNHEY, CDR2 SVGAGI. The CDR3 is 14 residues long. The CDR3 nucleotides read TGTGCCAGCAGTATCGACAGGGGGGATGAAAAACTGTTTTTT. Translated, it gives CASSIDRGDEKLFF.

The chain is built from TRBV4-3 and TRBJ2-2; 7 bases line up with TRBD1. With 1 base clipped from V and 4 bases from J, the junction kept 6 bases outside the gene matches. The CDR3 is 16 amino acids. The germline CDR1 and CDR2 sequences are LGHNA and YSLEER. CDR3: CASSQAATGITGELFF. The CDR3 DNA reads as TGCGCCAGCAGCCAAGCCGCGACAGGGATCACCGGGGAGCTGTTTTTT.

The chain carries TRBV7-9 and TRBJ1-2; possible D gene TRBD1, 6 bases. Germline loops: CDR1 SEHNR, CDR2 FQNEAQ (reference sequence). V dropped 4 bases and J dropped 6 bases, with 12 bases sitting between them. The CDR3 has 13 amino acids. The CDR3 is CASSSTQGDGYTF. The CDR3 DNA reads TGTGCCAGCAGCTCGACACAGGGCGATGGCTACACCTTC.

The rearrangement joins TRBV12-3 or TRBV12-4 to TRBJ2-5; the match to TRBD2 covers 11 bases. After removal of 4 bases from V and 5 bases from J, the junction contained 6 bases not matched to a gene. This CDR3 spans 15 amino acids. CDR3 protein: CASSSLLAGGETQYF. The CDR3 region has the DNA TGTGCCAGCAGTTCCCTCTTAGCGGGAGGGGAGACCCAGTACTTC.

This clonotype appeared once. This rearrangement joins TRBV20-1 to TRBJ2-3; 9 bases fit TRBD2. The CDR3 extends over 14 amino acids. Trimming took 3 bases from V and 4 from J; bases not matched to a gene: 5. Germline CDR1 DFQATT, CDR2 SNEGSKA (reference sequence). Here the CDR3 reads CSASQGLAPDTQYF. DNA of the CDR3: TGCAGTGCTAGTCAGGGACTAGCACCAGATACGCAGTATTTT.

In DNA, the CDR3 is TGTGCCAGTAGTAGACAGGGTGGCAGGGAGCTGTTTTTT. Its protein is CASSRQGGRELFF. The chain employs TRBV19 and TRBJ2-2, with 7 positions matching TRBD1. This CDR3 has 13 residues. V shed 4 bases and J 9 bases; nucleotides not matched to a gene: 5. Germline-derived CDR1 and CDR2 are LNHDA and SQIVND (reference sequence).

In this sample, this clonotype turned up once. V is TRBV6-5 and J is TRBJ1-1; 9 bases are a match to TRBD1. V trimming: 6 bases; J trimming: 11 bases; junction bases outside the gene matches: 10. CDR1 is MNHEY, CDR2 SVGAGI, per germline. The CDR3 has 13 amino acids. This chain's CDR3 is CASRRDRVGEAFF. The CDR3 DNA sequence: TGTGCCAGCAGGAGGGACAGGGTAGGGGAGGCTTTCTTT.

The chain links TRBV7-9 to TRBJ2-1, with 8 bases lining up with TRBD2. Germline V CDR1 and CDR2: SEHNR, FQNEAQ (reference sequence). There are 15 residues in the CDR3. The ends lost 0 bases at V and 8 bases at J; junction bases unmatched: 6. The CDR3 bases are TGTGCCAGCAGCTTAGCTAGCGGGATCGTCCATGAGCAGTTCTTC. Translating it yields CASSLASGIVHEQFF.

This clonotype was counted a single time. The CDR3 spells CATQSGTGVSEAFF. The CDR3 DNA is TGTGCCACCCAGTCCGGGACAGGGGTTAGTGAAGCTTTCTTT. V gene TRBV6-6 combines with J gene TRBJ1-1, with 10 bases matching TRBD1. The CDR3 consists of 14 residues. CDR1 and CDR2 from the germline V gene are MNHNY and SVGAGI (reference sequence). J lost 7 bases, V lost 10 bases, and 12 bases had no gene match.

This chain links TRBV4-3 with TRBJ2-5, with 10 bases that match TRBD2. The CDR3 consists of 17 residues. Looked up from germline, CDR1 is LGHNA and CDR2 is YSLEER. The junction had 12 bases not matched to a gene; V was cut back by 3 bases and J by 5 bases. CDR3 sequence reads: CASSQASSGSLAETQYF. The CDR3 bases are TGCGCCAGCAGCCAGGCATCTAGCGGGAGTTTGGCGGAGACCCAGTACTTC.

This chain links TRBV5-6 with TRBJ1-1; D is unclear. CDR3 length: 15 residues. CDR1 is SGHDT, CDR2 YYEEEE, per germline. The V gene lost 5 bases and the J gene lost 3 bases, with 17 bases spanning the gap. The CDR3: CASSPTWERDTEAFF. CDR3 bases: TGTGCCAGCAGTCCCACTTGGGAAAGGGACACTGAAGCTTTCTTT.

This clonotype was detected a few times. This chain connects TRBV27 to TRBJ2-7; 8 bases line up with TRBD1. The CDR3 is 15 residues long. After removal of 2 bases from V and 0 bases from J, the junction contained 3 bases not matched to a gene. Germline assignment: CDR1 MNHEY and CDR2 SMNVEV (reference sequence). CDR3: CASSLGTGSSYEQYF. The CDR3 nucleotides are TGTGCCAGCAGTTTAGGGACAGGCAGCTCCTACGAGCAGTACTTC.

This clonotype was recorded once. The chain combines TRBV29-1 with TRBJ1-3; the D is unclear. The CDR3 spans 13 residues. V was cut by 4 bases and J by 0 bases, with 7 bases left in between. Germline lookup yields CDR1 SQVTM and CDR2 ANQGSEA. CDR3 DNA: TGCAGCGTTGGTGGAGTCTCTGGAAACACCATATATTTT. It is translated as CSVGGVSGNTIYF.